Listed below are T cell receptor beta chains from one sample, sequenced in a study of shared clonotypes between healthy human individuals. Clones were read by immunoSEQ multiplex PCR, and TCRdb kept only the in-frame ones, dropping some. The sample lists 950,000 to 1,100,000 clones, about 75% occurring once. The specimen sequenced was memory CD4+ T cells sorted from blood. These receptors were taken from a man aged 18-30 years in good health. Both conserved end residues are part of each CDR3. Each record gives: D gene, J gene, clone size, V gene, CDR3 protein, CDR3 DNA. A D gene is named only where the DNA matches it firmly. Expanded clones get a size class; other rows say once, few or many, or leave the size out.

NA TRBJ2-3 many TRBV2 CASSEGPSVPDTQYF TGTGCCAGCAGTGAGGGTCCTTCAGTCCCAGATACGCAGTATTTT
TRBD2 TRBJ2-7 NA TRBV18 CASSREEGRGEQYF TGTGCCAGCTCCCGGGAGGAGGGCAGAGGCGAGCAGTACTTC
NA TRBJ1-5 few TRBV19 CASSPRTEWLQHF TGTGCCAGTAGTCCTCGGACAGAATGGTTACAGCATTTT
NA TRBJ2-3 many TRBV5-1 CASSAGSQLSTDTQYF TGCGCCAGCAGTGCGGGATCCCAACTTAGCACAGATACGCAGTATTTT
TRBD2 TRBJ2-1 few TRBV5-4 CASGEAGVSNEQFF TGTGCCAGTGGAGAAGCGGGAGTGAGCAATGAGCAGTTCTTC
TRBD1 TRBJ2-7 NA TRBV19 CASSDPGQTYEQYF TGTGCCAGTAGTGACCCGGGACAGACCTACGAGCAGTACTTC
TRBD1 TRBJ1-6 once TRBV7-8 CASSLDAGGNSPLHF TGTGCCAGCAGCTTAGACGCAGGGGGGAATTCACCCCTCCACTTT
NA TRBJ1-2 NA TRBV19 CASSIGDGGYTF TGTGCCAGTAGTATAGGCGACGGTGGCTACACCTTC
NA TRBJ1-2 NA TRBV6-6 CASSPREDGNYGYTF TGTGCCAGCAGTCCTCGGGAGGACGGGAACTATGGCTACACCTTC
NA TRBJ2-1 NA TRBV5-1 CASSLEIRAGEQFF TGCGCCAGCAGCTTGGAAATACGGGCGGGTGAGCAGTTCTTC
NA TRBJ2-7 NA TRBV20-1 CSAITTYEQYF TGCAGTGCTATCACGACCTACGAGCAGTACTTC
NA TRBJ2-5 NA TRBV6-5 CASSPPGGGKETQYF TGTGCCAGCAGCCCCCCAGGAGGGGGCAAAGAGACCCAGTACTTC
NA TRBJ2-7 NA TRBV28 CASTTGHGAYEQYF TGTGCCAGCACCACGGGACACGGGGCCTACGAGCAGTACTTC
NA TRBJ2-2 NA TRBV6-1 CASSTRQAGGELFF TGTGCCAGCAGTACACGACAGGCCGGCGGGGAGCTGTTTTTT
TRBD2 TRBJ2-5 NA TRBV5-1 CASSVLSTSGRVSEETQYF TGCGCCAGCAGCGTATTGTCAACTAGCGGGAGGGTGTCGGAGGAGACCCAGTACTTC
TRBD1 TRBJ2-2 NA TRBV7-9 CASSPQGSNTGELFF TGTGCCAGCAGCCCACAGGGGTCGAACACCGGGGAGCTGTTTTTT
NA TRBJ1-1 NA TRBV5-6 CASSFEALENTEAFF TGTGCCAGCAGCTTTGAGGCTTTAGAGAACACTGAAGCTTTCTTT
NA TRBJ1-2 NA TRBV5-4 CASSSMGSNNYGYTF TGTGCCAGCAGTTCGATGGGGAGTAACAACTATGGCTACACCTTC
NA TRBJ2-1 NA TRBV5-6 CASSLVGEQFF TGTGCCAGCAGCTTGGTTGGTGAGCAGTTCTTC
NA TRBJ1-1 few TRBV7-2 CASSPPESPRLVF TGTGCCAGCAGCCCCCCCGAGTCCCCCAGATTAGTCTTT
NA TRBJ2-2 NA TRBV9 CASSSAGLNTGELFF TGTGCCAGCAGCTCGGCAGGGCTGAACACCGGGGAGCTGTTTTTT
TRBD2 TRBJ2-2 NA TRBV2 CASCEERGVIRELFF TGTGCCAGCTGTGAGGAGCGGGGGGTGATCAGGGAGCTGTTTTTT
NA TRBJ2-7 NA TRBV7-8 CASSLYRDSYEQYF TGTGCCAGCAGCCTTTACAGGGACTCCTACGAGCAGTACTTC
NA TRBJ2-6 NA TRBV6-5 CASGPQGTGANVLTF TGTGCCAGCGGACCACAGGGCACTGGGGCCAACGTCCTGACTTTC
NA TRBJ1-1 NA TRBV11-2 CASSFGWEAFF TGTGCCAGCAGCTTCGGGTGGGAAGCTTTCTTT
NA TRBJ2-1 NA TRBV6-1 CASSEATEQFF TGTGCCAGCAGTGAAGCGACAGAGCAGTTCTTC
TRBD2 TRBJ2-3 NA TRBV19 CASSGTSGDTDTQYF TGTGCCAGTAGTGGGACTAGCGGGGATACAGATACGCAGTATTTT
NA TRBJ2-7 NA TRBV7-2 CASSLRELRGADSSYEQYF TGTGCCAGCAGCTTAAGGGAGCTTCGTGGAGCGGATTCCTCCTACGAGCAGTACTTC
TRBD1 TRBJ2-1 NA TRBV11-3 CASRKEGQGNNEQFF TGTGCCAGCAGAAAGGAAGGACAGGGAAACAATGAGCAGTTCTTC
NA TRBJ1-2 NA TRBV19 CASSSTTAYGYTF TGTGCCAGTAGTAGCACGACAGCCTATGGCTACACCTTC
NA TRBJ1-6 NA TRBV6-1 CASSVSLATSPLHF TGTGCCAGCAGTGTGAGTCTCGCTACCTCACCCCTCCACTTT
NA TRBJ2-1 NA TRBV7-2 CASSFSPSLNEQFF TGTGCCAGCAGCTTTAGTCCCTCCCTCAATGAGCAGTTCTTC
NA TRBJ1-6 NA TRBV4-1 CASSRGEGVDNSPLHF TGCGCCAGTAGCCGGGGAGAGGGAGTGGATAATTCACCCCTCCACTTT
NA TRBJ2-5 once TRBV12-5 CASGFNPGVQETQYF TGTGCTAGTGGTTTTAACCCGGGGGTCCAAGAGACCCAGTACTTC
TRBD1 TRBJ1-2 NA TRBV19 CASRFSRGTGRLPNYGYTF TGTGCCAGTAGGTTTTCCAGGGGGACAGGAAGATTGCCTAACTATGGCTACACCTTC
NA TRBJ2-5 NA TRBV7-8 CASSRGAGTAETQYF TGTGCCAGCAGCAGGGGGGCGGGAACAGCGGAGACCCAGTACTTC
NA TRBJ2-5 NA TRBV2 CASSKGRIQETQYF TGTGCCAGCAGTAAAGGGCGGATCCAAGAGACCCAGTACTTC
NA TRBJ2-2 NA TRBV18 CASSGQNTGELFF TGTGCCAGCTCAGGGCAGAACACCGGGGAGCTGTTTTTT
NA TRBJ1-5 NA TRBV2 CASTALSNQPQHF TGTGCCAGCACGGCACTGAGCAATCAGCCCCAGCATTTT
NA TRBJ1-2 NA TRBV29-1 CSVEYGARGGYTF TGCAGCGTTGAATATGGGGCGCGTGGTGGCTACACCTTC
TRBD2 TRBJ2-3 NA TRBV7-2 CASSLAPGASGRLTDTQYF TGTGCCAGCAGCTTAGCCCCGGGGGCTAGCGGGAGGCTTACAGATACGCAGTATTTT
NA TRBJ2-1 NA TRBV29-1 CSLRGYNEQFF TGCAGCCTGAGGGGTTACAATGAGCAGTTCTTC
NA TRBJ1-2 NA TRBV7-9 CASSLALAYATNYGYTF TGTGCCAGCAGCTTAGCTTTGGCGTACGCAACTAACTATGGCTACACCTTC
NA TRBJ2-7 NA TRBV30 CAWNQGPLSYEQYF TGTGCCTGGAACCAGGGACCCCTCTCCTACGAGCAGTACTTC
NA TRBJ1-5 NA TRBV29-1 CSARVSTDQPQHF TGCAGCGCTAGGGTATCGACAGATCAGCCCCAGCATTTT
TRBD1 TRBJ1-2 few TRBV6-1 CASNPTGAHGYTF TGTGCCAGCAACCCCACAGGGGCACATGGCTACACCTTC
NA TRBJ2-2 NA TRBV7-9 CASSPRVGWTGELFF TGTGCCAGCAGCCCCCGGGTGGGGTGGACCGGGGAGCTGTTTTTT
NA TRBJ2-7 NA TRBV25-1 CASRIGENSYEQYF TGTGCCAGCAGAATCGGGGAAAACTCCTACGAGCAGTACTTC
NA TRBJ2-7 NA TRBV5-6 CASSSDGRRYEQYF TGTGCCAGCAGCTCGGACGGACGTCGCTACGAGCAGTACTTC
NA TRBJ2-2 many TRBV4-3 CASSQAVQGGTNGELFF TGCGCCAGCAGCCAAGCGGTTCAGGGGGGAACGAACGGGGAGCTGTTTTTT
NA TRBJ1-1 NA TRBV11-2 CASSLDPGVAFF TGTGCCAGCAGCTTAGATCCGGGGGTAGCTTTCTTT
NA TRBJ1-6 few TRBV7-2 CASSFTEGNSPLHF TGTGCCAGCAGCTTCACGGAGGGGAATTCACCCCTCCACTTT
TRBD1 TRBJ2-5 NA TRBV18 CASSPLQGPQETQYF TGTGCCAGCTCACCCCTACAGGGGCCTCAAGAGACCCAGTACTTC